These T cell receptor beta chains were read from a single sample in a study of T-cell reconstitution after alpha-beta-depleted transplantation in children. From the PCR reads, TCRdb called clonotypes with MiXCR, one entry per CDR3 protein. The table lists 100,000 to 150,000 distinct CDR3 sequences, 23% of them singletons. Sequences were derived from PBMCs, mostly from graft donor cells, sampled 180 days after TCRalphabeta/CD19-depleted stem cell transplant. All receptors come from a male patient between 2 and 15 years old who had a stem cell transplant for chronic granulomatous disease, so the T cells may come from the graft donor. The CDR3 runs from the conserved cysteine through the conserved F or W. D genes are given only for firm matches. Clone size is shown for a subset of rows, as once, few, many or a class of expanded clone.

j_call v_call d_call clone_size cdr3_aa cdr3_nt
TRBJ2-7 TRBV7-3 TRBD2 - CASSSSTLAGVSHEQYF TGTGCCAGCAGCTCGTCGACACTAGCGGGAGTGTCCCACGAGCAGTACTTC
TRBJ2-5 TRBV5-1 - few CASSFGTRGGETQYF TGCGCCAGCAGCTTCGGTACAAGGGGCGGGGAGACCCAGTACTTC
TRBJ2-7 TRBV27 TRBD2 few CASGRAGDRKQYF TGTGCCAGCGGGAGGGCGGGCGACCGGAAGCAGTACTTC
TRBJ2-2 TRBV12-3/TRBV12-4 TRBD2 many CASSFGGGAGELFF TGTGCCAGCAGTTTTGGCGGGGGGGCCGGGGAGCTGTTTTTT
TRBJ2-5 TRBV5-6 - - CASSLRHQETQYF TGTGCCAGCAGCTTGAGGCATCAAGAGACCCAGTACTTC
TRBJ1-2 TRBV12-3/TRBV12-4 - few CASSFRHTNYGYTF TGTGCCAGCAGTTTCAGGCATACGAACTATGGCTACACCTTC
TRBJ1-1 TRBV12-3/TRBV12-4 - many CASRSPGEAFF TGTGCCAGCAGATCCCCCGGGGAAGCTTTCTTT
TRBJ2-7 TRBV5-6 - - CASSLAPESYEQYF TGTGCCAGCAGCTTGGCACCGGAATCTTACGAGCAGTACTTC
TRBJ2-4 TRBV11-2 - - CASSTESWLIMDKNIQYF TGTGCCAGCAGCACAGAATCGTGGTTAATTATGGACAAAAACATTCAGTACTTC
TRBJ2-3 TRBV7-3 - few CASSLTGFAGSGDTQYF TGTGCCAGCAGCTTAACTGGTTTCGCGGGGTCGGGAGATACGCAGTATTTT
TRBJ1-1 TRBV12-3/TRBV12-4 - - CASTQASGAEAFF TGTGCCAGCACCCAAGCAAGTGGCGCTGAAGCTTTCTTT
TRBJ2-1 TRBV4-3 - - CASSQGADSYNEQFF TGCGCCAGCAGCCAAGGAGCAGACTCCTACAATGAGCAGTTCTTC
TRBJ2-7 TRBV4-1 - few CASSQEGNSNSYEQYF TGCGCCAGCAGCCAAGAGGGCAACTCCAACTCCTACGAGCAGTACTTC
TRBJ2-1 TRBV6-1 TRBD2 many CASSLISGGASEQFF TGTGCCAGCAGTCTAATTAGCGGGGGGGCGAGTGAGCAGTTCTTC
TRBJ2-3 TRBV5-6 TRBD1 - CASSFRDRESDTQYF TGTGCCAGCAGCTTCCGGGACAGGGAATCAGATACGCAGTATTTT
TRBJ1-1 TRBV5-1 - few CASSYSRMFHTEAFF TGCGCCAGCAGCTACTCCCGGATGTTCCACACTGAAGCTTTCTTT
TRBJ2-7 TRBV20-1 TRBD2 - CSARRPLAGSYEQYF TGCAGTGCTAGACGACCACTAGCGGGGTCCTACGAGCAGTACTTC
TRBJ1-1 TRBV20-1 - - CSARDGLGSTEAFF TGCAGTGCTAGAGATGGGCTGGGGAGCACTGAAGCTTTCTTT
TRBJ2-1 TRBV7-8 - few CASSLESGPYNEQFF TGTGCCAGCAGCTTAGAGAGCGGGCCTTACAATGAGCAGTTCTTC
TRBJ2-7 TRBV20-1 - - CSAREGRGSSYEQYF TGCAGTGCTAGAGAGGGTAGGGGGTCGTCCTACGAGCAGTACTTC
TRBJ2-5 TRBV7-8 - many CASSLRLAGRETQYF TGTGCCAGCAGCTTAAGATTAGCCGGTCGAGAGACCCAGTACTTC
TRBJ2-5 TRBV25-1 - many CASSESGGRQETQYF TGTGCCAGCAGTGAATCGGGGGGCAGGCAAGAGACCCAGTACTTC
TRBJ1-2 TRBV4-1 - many CASSQAPSRGYGYTF TGCGCCAGCAGCCAAGCTCCCTCTCGCGGCTATGGCTACACCTTC
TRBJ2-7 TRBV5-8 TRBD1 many CASSLAGTGGSEQYF TGTGCCAGCAGCTTGGCCGGGACAGGGGGTAGTGAGCAGTACTTC
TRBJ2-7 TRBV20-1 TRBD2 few CSARDSGGYSYEQYF TGCAGTGCTAGAGATAGCGGGGGGTACTCCTACGAGCAGTACTTC
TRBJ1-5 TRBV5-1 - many CASSLQGMGQPQHF TGCGCCAGCAGCTTGCAGGGGATGGGACAGCCCCAGCATTTT
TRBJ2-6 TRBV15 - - CATSTADGANVLTF TGTGCCACCAGCACTGCGGATGGGGCCAACGTCCTGACTTTC
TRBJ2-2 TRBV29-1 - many CSVAKNTGELFF TGCAGCGTTGCAAAGAACACCGGGGAGCTGTTTTTT
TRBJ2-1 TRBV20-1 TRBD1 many CSANVQGVYNEQFF TGCAGTGCTAACGTACAGGGGGTCTACAATGAGCAGTTCTTC
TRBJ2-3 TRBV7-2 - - CASSPMITTSTDTQYF TGTGCCAGCAGCCCCATGATAACTACTAGCACAGATACGCAGTATTTT
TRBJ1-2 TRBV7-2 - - CASSSPGSNYGYTF TGTGCCAGCAGCTCCCCGGGCTCTAACTATGGCTACACCTTC